One and the same sample provided the 25 T cell receptor beta chains below, sequenced in a study of PD-L1 blockade in urothelial cancer. This sample's time point: pretreatment peripheral blood. Repertoires were generated with immunoSEQ multiplex PCR, while TCRdb's copy carries only in-frame clones and drops some. The data contain roughly 51,000 clones, less than 85% of them singletons. Material: PBMCs, obtained around atezolizumab (anti-PD-L1) treatment. The receptors derive from a man between 70 and 80 years old with urothelial cancer.

The CDR3 DNA reads TGTGCCAGCAGCCCATCGGGTCTCCGCGAGCAGTACTTC. It codes for CASSPSGLREQYF. The J gene is TRBJ2-7, the V gene TRBV7-9; D not certain. The CDR3 is 13 amino acids. Germline CDR1 reads SEHNR; CDR2 reads FQNEAQ (reference sequence). V was shortened by 5 bases and J by 6 bases, with 14 bases between the two germline ends.

The chain joins TRBV7-9 to TRBJ1-3; the D gene is possibly TRBD1 (5 bases). Trimming removed 2 bases from V and 6 bases from J, with 14 bases in between. In germline, CDR1 is SEHNR, CDR2 FQNEAQ (reference sequence). The CDR3 runs 15 residues. Written as DNA, the CDR3 is TGTGCCAGCAGCTTAAAGGAGGGGAGGATAAACACCATATATTTT. Translated: CASSLKEGRINTIYF.

This chain uses TRBV28 with TRBJ2-1; possible D gene TRBD2, 6 bases. CDR1 and CDR2 (germline): MDHEN, SYDVKM. With 5 bases removed from V and 8 bases from J, the gap between germline ends came to 19 bases. The CDR3 is 15 amino acids. CDR3 protein: CASSPPLGGEHEQFF. CDR3 in DNA: TGTGCCAGCAGTCCGCCCCTTGGAGGGGAACATGAGCAGTTCTTC.

V usage is TRBV28 and J usage is TRBJ1-2; D may be TRBD1 (6 bases). Between the trimmed V and J ends, which lost 3 bases and 4 bases, there was a span of 15 bases. The CDR3 spans 15 residues. Germline values: CDR1 MDHEN, CDR2 SYDVKM. The CDR3 region has the DNA TGTGCCAGCAGTTTTTCAGGGGAGGGAAGCTATGGCTACACCTTC. Residues: CASSFSGEGSYGYTF.

This chain joins TRBV6-1 and TRBJ1-5; tentatively, D is TRBD1 (6 bases). V was shortened by 2 bases and J by 7 bases, with 12 bases between the two germline ends. This CDR3 comprises 14 residues. CDR1 is MNHNS and CDR2 is SASEGT in the germline V gene. CDR3 sequence: CASSERWTDQPQHF. The CDR3 DNA reads as TGTGCCAGCAGTGAACGATGGACAGACCAGCCCCAGCATTTT.

V is TRBV28 and J is TRBJ2-7, with D tentatively TRBD1 (6 bases). The V gene lost 6 bases and the J gene lost 5 bases, with 11 bases spanning the gap. This CDR3 comprises 12 residues. Per the germline V gene, CDR1 is MDHEN and CDR2 is SYDVKM. The CDR3 loop reads CASSLGDNEQYF. CDR3 nucleotide sequence: TGTGCCAGCAGCCTGGGGGACAACGAGCAGTACTTC. Supplemented by reference TRBV28 and TRBJ2-7, the full variable domain reads DVKVTQSSRYLVKRTGEKVFLECVQDMDHENMFWYRQDPGLGLRLIYFSYDVKMKEKGDIPEGYSVSREKKERFSLILESASTNQTSMYLCASSLGDNEQYFGPGTRLTVT.

This chain joins TRBV9 and TRBJ2-2, with D perhaps TRBD2 (6 bases). This CDR3 is built from 14 residues. Germline V CDR1 and CDR2: SGDLS, YYNGEE. V dropped 1 base and J dropped 6 bases, with 10 bases sitting between them. The CDR3 DNA follows: TGTGCCAGCAGCGTAACGGGAGCGGCCGGGGAGCTGTTTTTT. The encoded protein is CASSVTGAAGELFF.

The chain uses TRBV5-1 and TRBJ2-1; TRBD2 is a possible D gene (5 bases). The germline gives CDR1 SGHRS, CDR2 YFSETQ. This CDR3 contains 14 residues. Between the trimmed V and J ends, which lost 0 bases and 8 bases, there was a span of 12 bases. The CDR3 bases are TGCGCCAGCAGCTTGGCCATCGGGGTGGATGAGCAGTTCTTC. This translates into CASSLAIGVDEQFF.

The CDR3 loop is CASSSKPSELTEAFF. The CDR3, as DNA: TGTGCCAGCAGCTCAAAACCAAGTGAGTTGACTGAAGCTTTCTTT. This chain uses TRBV7-9 with TRBJ1-1; D gene unclear. The CDR3 is 15 residues long. V lost 4 bases and J lost 5, with 17 bases in between. Germline-derived CDR1 and CDR2 are SEHNR and FQNEAQ (reference sequence).

This clone occurred once. V usage is TRBV4-1 and J usage is TRBJ2-1; 7 positions match TRBD2. CDR1 is MGHRA and CDR2 is YSYEKL in the germline V gene. This CDR3 contains 15 residues. V shed 1 base and J 7 bases; nucleotides not matched to a gene: 7. This CDR3 is CASSQVSLARNEQFF. In DNA form, the CDR3 reads TGCGCCAGCAGCCAAGTATCACTAGCGAGGAATGAGCAGTTCTTC.

This clone was picked up a small number of times. The chain recombines TRBV15 with TRBJ2-1, with TRBD2 matching over 8 bases. The V and J ends lost 5 bases and 3 bases, in that order; junction bases with no gene match: 15. The CDR3 runs to 18 residues. The germline gives CDR1 LNHNV, CDR2 YYDKDF (reference sequence). CDR3 DNA sequence: TGTGCCACCAGCGTACGCCTTGGGGGGGCGGGAGGCTACAATGAGCAGTTCTTC. Protein sequence: CATSVRLGGAGGYNEQFF.

The chain links TRBV4-1 to TRBJ1-1, with 8 bases fitting TRBD1. This CDR3 contains 16 residues. With V trimmed by 1 base and J by 0 bases, 4 bases remained unmatched. Germline V gene lookup returns CDR1 MGHRA and CDR2 YSYEKL. In nucleotides, the CDR3 is TGCGCCAGCAGCCAAGTGGGGACAGGTCTGAACACTGAAGCTTTCTTT. Encoded protein: CASSQVGTGLNTEAFF.

J is TRBJ2-1 and V is TRBV9, with TRBD2 matching 7 bases. The CDR3 spans 16 residues. Germline assignment: CDR1 SGDLS and CDR2 YYNGEE. Losses at the gene ends were 4 bases for V and 0 bases for J; bases not matched to a gene: 7. DNA of the CDR3: TGTGCCAGCAGCCCCTTGGGGGGGAGCTCCTACAATGAGCAGTTCTTC. This sequence encodes CASSPLGGSSYNEQFF. The complete variable domain, with remaining parts taken from reference TRBV9 and TRBJ2-1, reads DSGVTQTPKHLITATGQRVTLRCSPRSGDLSVYWYQQSLDQGLQFLIQYYNGEERAKGNILERFSAQQFPDLHSELNLSSLELGDSALYFCASSPLGGSSYNEQFFGPGTRLTVL.

This chain links TRBV6-5 with TRBJ2-3, with D tentatively TRBD2 (6 bases). Germline lookup yields CDR1 MNHEY and CDR2 SVGAGI. Trimming took 5 bases from V and 6 from J, leaving 15 bases between them. The CDR3 covers 14 residues. The CDR3 is CASSDAGSRDTQYF. The DNA for the CDR3 is TGTGCCAGCAGTGACGCGGGGTCCCGGGATACGCAGTATTTT.

The CDR3: CASSSLSSYEQYF. DNA of the CDR3: TGTGCCAGCAGTTCCCTTAGCTCCTACGAGCAGTACTTC. V usage is TRBV6-5 and J usage is TRBJ2-7; D gene unclear. Germline CDR1 reads MNHEY; CDR2 reads SVGAGI. CDR3 length equals 13 residues. The V gene lost 4 bases and the J gene lost 0 bases, with 7 bases spanning the gap.

The V and J genes are TRBV9 and TRBJ1-1; 10 bases match TRBD1. CDR3 length: 15 amino acids. The V gene's germline CDR1 is SGDLS and CDR2 YYNGEE. After removal of 4 bases from V and 6 bases from J, the junction contained 9 bases not matched to a gene. CDR3 in DNA: TGTGCCAGCAGCCTTGAAGACAGGGGGCGACCTGAAGCTTTCTTT. It codes for CASSLEDRGRPEAFF.

The V gene is TRBV2, the J gene TRBJ1-4, with D possibly TRBD1 on 5 matching bases. The CDR3 contains 15 residues. V was shortened by 6 bases and J by 5 bases, with 16 bases between the two germline ends. Germline V gene data show CDR1 as SNHLY and CDR2 as FYNNEI. CDR3 residues: CASSQSGGGNEKLFF. As DNA, the CDR3 is TGTGCCAGCAGCCAAAGTGGGGGGGGAAATGAAAAACTGTTTTTT.

This chain connects TRBV6-1 to TRBJ1-6; D possibly corresponds to TRBD1 (6 bases). CDR3 length equals 14 residues. V was cut by 8 bases and J by 4 bases, with 12 bases left in between. CDR1 and CDR2 from the germline V gene are MNHNS and SASEGT. CDR3 DNA: TGTGCCAGCCGGTTCAGGGGATATAATTCACCCCTCCACTTT. Translation gives CASRFRGYNSPLHF.

Only one count was recorded for this clone. The V call is TRBV30, the J call TRBJ2-7, with 10 bases that match TRBD1. Germline V gene sequence: CDR1 GTSNPN, CDR2 SVGIG (reference sequence). J was trimmed by 11 bases and V by 1 base; bases with no gene match: 8. This CDR3 is built from 13 residues. The CDR3 loop is CAWSAGQGYEKYF. The CDR3 nucleotides are TGTGCCTGGAGTGCGGGACAGGGGTACGAAAAGTACTTC.

V is TRBV5-1 and J is TRBJ2-3, with D possibly being TRBD1 (5 bases). Germline CDR1 SGHRS, CDR2 YFSETQ. The ends were cut back, 0 bases at V and 3 bases at J, with 8 bases in the middle. The CDR3 loop spans 14 amino acids. The CDR3: CASSLGQMTDTQYF. CDR3 sequence (DNA): TGCGCCAGCAGCTTGGGACAGATGACAGATACGCAGTATTTT.

This chain connects TRBV28 to TRBJ2-5, with 7 bases lining up with TRBD2. Losses at the gene ends were 2 bases for V and 2 bases for J; bases not matched to a gene: 11. CDR1 and CDR2 (germline): MDHEN, SYDVKM. The CDR3 length is 17 residues. The CDR3 reads CASSLSGREIPQETQYF. The CDR3, as DNA: TGTGCCAGCAGTTTAAGCGGGCGGGAGATTCCGCAAGAGACCCAGTACTTC.

This chain links TRBV5-1 with TRBJ2-3; D perhaps matches TRBD2 (5 bases). In germline, CDR1 is SGHRS, CDR2 YFSETQ. The CDR3 consists of 16 residues. Trimming cost V 5 bases and J 0 bases, with 16 bases left between them. CDR3 bases: TGCGCCAGCAGTCGTATGGGCGAGGGAAGCACAGATACGCAGTATTTT. Protein: CASSRMGEGSTDTQYF.

The genes are TRBV6-6 and TRBJ2-1, with D perhaps TRBD2 (6 bases). Trimming left V 6 bases short and J 4 bases short, with 16 bases between. Germline CDR1 MNHNY, CDR2 SVGAGI (reference sequence). This CDR3 has 15 residues. CDR3 DNA sequence: TGTGCCAGCAGCTCGGCAGGGAGGAGGTACAATGAGCAGTTCTTC. Protein product: CASSSAGRRYNEQFF.

This clone was detected a few times. The chain combines TRBV7-9 with TRBJ2-1; 13 nucleotides match TRBD2. Germline CDR1 SEHNR, CDR2 FQNEAQ (reference sequence). This CDR3 region has 17 residues. V trimming: 0 bases; J trimming: 8 bases; junction bases outside the gene matches: 7. The CDR3 bases are TGTGCCAGCAGCTTAGCGCAAGGACTAGCGGGAGTGGATGAGCAGTTCTTC. Residues: CASSLAQGLAGVDEQFF.

The chain couples TRBV6-4 to TRBJ2-1, with no clear D. The CDR3 is made up of 14 amino acids. V gave up 4 bases and J gave up 5 bases, with 12 bases separating them. Per germline, CDR1 MRHNA and CDR2 SNTAGT. This CDR3 reads CASSVFPGDNEQFF. The CDR3 coding sequence is TGTGCCAGCAGTGTTTTTCCCGGAGACAATGAGCAGTTCTTC.